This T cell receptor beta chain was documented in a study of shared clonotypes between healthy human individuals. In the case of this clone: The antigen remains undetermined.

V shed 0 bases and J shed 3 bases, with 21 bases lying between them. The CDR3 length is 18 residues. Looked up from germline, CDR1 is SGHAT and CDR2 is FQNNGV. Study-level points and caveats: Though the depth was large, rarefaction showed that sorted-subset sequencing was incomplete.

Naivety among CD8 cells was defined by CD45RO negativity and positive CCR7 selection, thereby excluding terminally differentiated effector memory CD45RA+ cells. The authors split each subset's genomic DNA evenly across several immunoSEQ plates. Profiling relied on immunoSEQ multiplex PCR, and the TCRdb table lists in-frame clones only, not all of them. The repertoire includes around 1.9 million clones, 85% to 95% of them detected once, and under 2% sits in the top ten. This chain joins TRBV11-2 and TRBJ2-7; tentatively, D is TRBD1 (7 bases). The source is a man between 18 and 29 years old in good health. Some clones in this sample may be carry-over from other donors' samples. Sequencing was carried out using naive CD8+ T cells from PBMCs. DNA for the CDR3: TGTGCCAGCAGCTTAGATGCGGAGGGGGCGAGCACCTTCTACGAGCAGTACTTC. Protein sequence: CASSLDAEGASTFYEQYF.